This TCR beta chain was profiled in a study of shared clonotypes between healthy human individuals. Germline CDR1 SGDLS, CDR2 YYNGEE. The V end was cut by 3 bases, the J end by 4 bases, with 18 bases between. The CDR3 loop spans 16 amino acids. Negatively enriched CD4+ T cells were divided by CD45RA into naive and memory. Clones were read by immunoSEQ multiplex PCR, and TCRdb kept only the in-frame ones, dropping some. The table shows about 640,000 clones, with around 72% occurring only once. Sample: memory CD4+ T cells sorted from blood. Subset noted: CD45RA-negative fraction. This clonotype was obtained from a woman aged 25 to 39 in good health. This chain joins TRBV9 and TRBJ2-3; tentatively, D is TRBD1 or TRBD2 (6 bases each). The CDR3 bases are TGTGCCAGCAGCGGCCGGACCGGTGGGGGGCCAGATACGCAGTATTTT. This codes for CASSGRTGGGPDTQYF.